This paragraph covers one T cell receptor beta chain sequence. Which antigen it targets is not known. Within one base of it there is no much larger clone, and no base qualities were kept. The sample's time point, from its label and the paper: about 28 days (+/-7) after the second vaccine dose. AZD1222 recipients given second doses at about 4 weeks or at about 12 weeks were pooled, since spike-specific TCR depth and breadth were not found to differ between the two schedules. Samples from vaccinated people were obtained from the UK trials COV001 and COV002, which included a single-blind randomized controlled phase 2/3 trial of AZD1222 (ChAdOx1 nCoV-19) in healthy adults. For TCRbeta chain sequencing, PBMC samples from trial participants were taken at day 0 and at day 28 after the second dose. The CDR3 regions of human TCRbeta chains were analyzed by immunosequencing. The study's own analysis went as follows. Repertoire TCRs were checked for matches against a reference library of SARS-CoV-2-specific TCRs that had been generated using the MIRA antigen-specificity platform. Breadth was defined as the fraction of unique TCRs that were SARS-CoV-2-associated. Depth was defined as the fraction of total T cells that were SARS-CoV-2-associated. Each spike-specific TCR was assigned to its reactive spike region and to a CD4 or CD8 class using the MIRA data. Log10-transformed breadth and depth values were compared by one-way ANOVA with Sidak's multiple comparisons tests. Here the immuneACCESS table is served through TCRdb, limited to in-frame sequences with V and J called. Missing clones are a known gap in these copies; in checked studies unresolved V genes cover under half, and the rest lacks a known reason. V and J calls and clone size follow that table, whereas D and trimming were derived from the DNA. This sample is represented by 190,000 or so clones; just over 90% of them were singletons. The top ten hold around 3.6% of the sample.

Its CDR3 holds 15 amino acids, cysteine through phenylalanine. CDR3 DNA only is kept here, 45 bases in frame from base 1. V sheds 3 bases and J sheds 14 bases, leaving 24 bases between their ends. CDR1 and CDR2 are drawn from the germline V gene (reference sequence): LNHNV, YYDKDF. The entry originates in a study of T cell responses to AZD1222 COVID-19 vaccine (dated by TCRdb to the early 2020s). Regarding the research as a whole: TCR sequencing covered over 230 trial participants: nearly 210 given two doses of AZD1222 and around 25 given two doses of MenACWY control vaccine. Trial participants were enrolled by age into 18-55, 56-69 and 70-plus year subgroups, with about 150, 27 and 61 TCR-sequenced participants respectively.

What the research found in general, with its limitations: The 56-69-year group was small, and its depth increase did not reach significance, likely because of low power. Conclusions about previously exposed vaccinees were limited because only six AZD1222 recipients were SARS-CoV-2 seropositive at baseline. Most participants were white British and females outnumbered males, and the authors suggested that clonal diversity may have been underestimated. A significant rise in spike-specific TCR breadth and depth was observed after two AZD1222 doses relative to day 0 and relative to MenACWY recipients. Epitopes outside the regions mutated in the B.1.351 and B.1.1.7 variants were reportedly recognized by nearly half of the unique spike-specific TCRs. Because no samples from the day 14 peak response were available, repertoires could be characterized only after the peak T cell response. Vaccine-associated CD4 TCRs spanned the whole spike protein, with dominant responses in regions 160-218 and 743-854.

This clonotype was sampled from an adult who received the AZD1222 COVID-19 vaccine. This chain is built from TRBV15 and TRBJ2-3; tentative D gene TRBD1, with 7 bases matching. The starting material was peripheral blood, obtained 28 days after the second AZD1222 dose. The bases read TGTGCCACCAGCAGTGAGGGGGCTAGCGCTGATCCAGGGTATTTT. It encodes CATSSEGASADPGYF.